The 27 T cell receptor beta chains in this list originate from one sample, sequenced in a study of cytomegalovirus exposure and HLA in healthy donors. With 60 Vbeta and 13 Jbeta primers, the PCR was carried out. Generated by immunoSEQ multiplex PCR, the TCRdb table keeps only in-frame clones and is missing some. The sample comprises under 200,000 clones, 81% of which are singletons, and about 2.1% rests with the top ten. The sequencing sample was made of PBMCs. The receptors derive from a woman younger than 35 in good health and CMV-seronegative.

The chain couples TRBV2 to TRBJ2-7; D might be TRBD2 (7 bases). CDR3 length: 17 amino acids. From germline, CDR1 is SNHLY and CDR2 FYNNEI. CDR3 region: CACQQSRLQGGGAEQYF. The CDR3 bases are TGTGCTTGCCAGCAGTCAAGGTTACAGGGAGGGGGGGCGGAGCAGTACTTC.

V and J are TRBV19 and TRBJ2-1; maybe TRBD2 (6 bases). Germline assignment: CDR1 LNHDA and CDR2 SQIVND (reference sequence). This CDR3 has 15 residues. Trimming took off 0 bases at V and 12 bases at J, with 18 bases between the two ends. The CDR3 here is CASSIDRPIKGGQFF. In DNA form, the CDR3 reads TGTGCCAGTAGTATAGATCGCCCAATTAAGGGAGGGCAGTTCTTC. The full variable domain, its missing parts supplied by reference TRBV19 and TRBJ2-1, is DGGITQSPKYLFRKEGQNVTLSCEQNLNHDAMYWYRQDPGQGLRLIYYSQIVNDFQKGDIAEGYSVSREKKESFPLTVTSAQKNPTAFYLCASSIDRPIKGGQFFGPGTRLTVL.

The genes are TRBV4-1 and TRBJ2-1; 12 bases agree with TRBD2. Germline CDR1 is MGHRA and CDR2 is YSYEKL. The CDR3 is 15 amino acids. With 4 bases clipped from V and 4 bases from J, the junction kept 2 bases outside the gene matches. CDR3 nucleotides: TGCGCCAGCAGCCGAGGGACTAGCGGGTACAATGAGCAGTTCTTC. Protein sequence: CASSRGTSGYNEQFF.

The chain carries TRBV5-1 and TRBJ1-1, with a tentative D call TRBD1 (6 bases). V shed 2 bases and J shed 5 bases, with 10 bases lying between them. In germline, CDR1 is SGHRS, CDR2 YFSETQ. The CDR3 loop spans 13 amino acids. The CDR3 loop reads CASSFAGETEAFF. The CDR3, as DNA: TGCGCCAGCAGCTTCGCAGGGGAAACTGAAGCTTTCTTT.

The chain joins TRBV29-1 to TRBJ2-7, with 7 bases matching TRBD1. Per the germline V gene, CDR1 is SQVTM and CDR2 is ANQGSEA. Trimming took 6 bases from V and 4 from J; bases not matched to a gene: 9. The CDR3 contains 13 residues. The chain's CDR3 is CSVRDDRAYEQYF. CDR3 DNA sequence: TGCAGCGTCCGGGACGACAGGGCGTACGAGCAGTACTTC.

The V gene is TRBV7-9, the J gene TRBJ2-5; a weak D match, TRBD1 (6 bases). The assigned J gene may be wrong: the sequence end matches TRBJ2-7 better. Germline V CDR1 and CDR2: SEHNR, FQNEAQ (reference sequence). The CDR3 covers 15 residues. The chain's CDR3 is CASSLAQGITYEQYF. CDR3 nucleotide sequence: TGTGCCAGCAGCTTAGCCCAGGGGATTACCTACGAGCAGTACTTC.

The chain uses TRBV10-2 and TRBJ2-7, with D perhaps TRBD1 (5 bases). The CDR3 spans 16 residues. The germline V gene has CDR1 WSHSY and CDR2 SAAADI. Trimming took off 2 bases at V and 3 bases at J, with 17 bases between the two ends. The CDR3 loop reads CASSEVGAYSFYEQYF. For the CDR3, the DNA is TGCGCCAGCAGTGAGGTAGGGGCCTATAGCTTCTACGAGCAGTACTTC.

V and J are TRBV19 and TRBJ1-2, with 7 bases identical to TRBD1. CDR3 length: 12 residues. Germline CDR1 is LNHDA and CDR2 is SQIVND (reference sequence). V was clipped by 6 bases and J by 2 bases; unmatched bases: 0. The CDR3 loop is CASRTGNYGYTF. CDR3 bases: TGTGCCAGTAGGACAGGGAACTATGGCTACACCTTC. Complete variable domain (other parts from reference TRBV19 and TRBJ1-2): DGGITQSPKYLFRKEGQNVTLSCEQNLNHDAMYWYRQDPGQGLRLIYYSQIVNDFQKGDIAEGYSVSREKKESFPLTVTSAQKNPTAFYLCASRTGNYGYTFGSGTRLTVV.

The chain uses TRBV29-1 and TRBJ2-1; TRBD1 agrees at 8 bases. Germline loops: CDR1 SQVTM, CDR2 ANQGSEA. The CDR3 contains 15 residues. After removal of 4 bases from V and 3 bases from J, the junction contained 8 bases not matched to a gene. The CDR3 bases are TGCAGCGTTGTTTTTATAGGACAGGGCTACAATGAGCAGTTCTTC. This encodes CSVVFIGQGYNEQFF.

The chain recombines TRBV11-2 with TRBJ2-7; 8 bases are shared with TRBD1. From germline, CDR1 is SGHAT and CDR2 FQNNGV. The CDR3 extends over 17 amino acids. V gave up 0 bases and J gave up 5 bases; unmatched junction bases: 12. The DNA for the CDR3 is TGTGCCAGCAGCTTAGAAGGTTGGCAGGGGGCGGTCGACGAGCAGTACTTC. This sequence encodes CASSLEGWQGAVDEQYF.

This clone was counted a few times. The V and J genes are TRBV2 and TRBJ1-2; D might be TRBD1 (6 bases). This CDR3 has 14 amino acids. Germline-derived CDR1 and CDR2 are SNHLY and FYNNEI. V dropped 7 bases and J dropped 8 bases, with 20 bases sitting between them. The chain's CDR3 is CASKKPGHRWGYTF. CDR3 DNA sequence: TGTGCCAGCAAGAAACCGGGACACCGATGGGGCTACACCTTC.

This clone was counted between two and nine times. The V and J genes are TRBV4-2 and TRBJ1-2, with D tentatively TRBD1 (6 bases). In germline, CDR1 is LGHNA, CDR2 YNFKEQ. V shed 2 bases and J shed 6 bases, with 7 bases lying between them. This CDR3 has 12 amino acids. The CDR3 nucleotides are TGTGCCAGCAGCCAAAACAGGGATGGCTACACCTTC. It yields the protein CASSQNRDGYTF.

V gene TRBV19 combines with J gene TRBJ1-5; no reliable D call. This CDR3 is built from 15 residues. The germline V gene encodes CDR1 LNHDA and CDR2 SQIVND (reference sequence). The V end was cut by 3 bases, the J end by 0 bases, with 9 bases between. CDR3 amino acids: CASSIREDSNQPQHF. As DNA, the CDR3 is TGTGCCAGTAGTATCCGGGAAGATAGCAATCAGCCCCAGCATTTT.

The rearrangement links TRBV2 to TRBJ2-5, with 8 nucleotides matching TRBD1. Trimming removed 8 bases from V and 7 bases from J; junction bases left unmatched: 12. Germline-derived CDR1 and CDR2 are SNHLY and FYNNEI. The CDR3 is made up of 14 amino acids. The DNA for the CDR3 is TGTGCCAGCCGCATCGACTCAGGGGGCGGGACCCAGTACTTC. Protein sequence: CASRIDSGGGTQYF.

This clone was counted a single time. Here the CDR3 reads CASSNLLAGGVKSYNEQFF. CDR3 coding DNA: TGTGCCAGCAGCAACCTACTAGCGGGAGGGGTTAAGTCCTACAATGAGCAGTTCTTC. The chain carries TRBV28 and TRBJ2-1; TRBD2 matches at 13 bases. The germline V gene has CDR1 MDHEN and CDR2 SYDVKM. The CDR3 is made up of 19 amino acids. The junction had 12 bases not matched to a gene; V was cut back by 6 bases and J by 1 base.

V gene TRBV5-1 combines with J gene TRBJ1-1; 7 bases fit TRBD1. From germline, CDR1 is SGHRS and CDR2 YFSETQ. The CDR3 covers 17 residues. J lost 6 bases, V lost 4 bases, and 18 bases had no gene match. The CDR3: CASSLTTGALTGAEAFF. DNA of the CDR3: TGCGCCAGCAGCCTAACTACAGGGGCCCTTACCGGGGCTGAAGCTTTCTTT.

The chain has TRBV15 and TRBJ2-2; D might be TRBD2 (5 bases). This CDR3 comprises 14 residues. Trimming left V 0 bases short and J 5 bases short, with 7 bases between. Germline V gives CDR1 LNHNV, CDR2 YYDKDF (reference sequence). CDR3 sequence reads: CATSREEGTGELFF. The CDR3, as DNA: TGTGCCACCAGCAGAGAAGAGGGAACCGGGGAGCTGTTTTTT.

The chain is built from TRBV27 and TRBJ2-7, with D uncertain. This CDR3 has 16 amino acids. Trimming stripped 0 bases from V and 3 bases from J, with 15 bases between. Germline CDR1 MNHEY, CDR2 SMNVEV (reference sequence). In DNA, the CDR3 is TGTGCCAGCAGTTTATCCATGGTCGGCAGGTACTACGAGCAGTACTTC. Its translation is CASSLSMVGRYYEQYF.

The chain joins TRBV29-1 to TRBJ2-2; possible D gene TRBD1, 6 bases. The CDR3 covers 12 residues. With 5 bases removed from V and 6 bases from J, the gap between germline ends came to 10 bases. Looked up from germline, CDR1 is SQVTM and CDR2 is ANQGSEA. CDR3 in DNA: TGCAGCGTTCTACAGGGATCCGGGGAGCTGTTTTTT. This codes for CSVLQGSGELFF.

The chain is built from TRBV19 and TRBJ1-5; 9 nucleotides align to TRBD1. The CDR3 sequence is 17 residues long. Germline CDR1 reads LNHDA; CDR2 reads SQIVND (reference sequence). V dropped 3 bases and J dropped 0; count of bases not matched to a gene: 6. The CDR3 reads CASSIGTGFVSNQPQHF. Here the CDR3 DNA reads TGTGCCAGTAGTATTGGGACAGGGTTTGTTAGCAATCAGCCCCAGCATTTT.

A few counts support this clone. The chain carries TRBV6-4 and TRBJ2-3; possible D gene TRBD2, 6 bases. The CDR3 length is 14 residues. V was clipped by 4 bases and J by 6 bases, with 14 bases between them. Germline values: CDR1 MRHNA, CDR2 SNTAGT. The CDR3 DNA follows: TGTGCCAGCAGTGCTTCGGGAGTGGCGGATACGCAGTATTTT. It codes for CASSASGVADTQYF.

CDR3 protein: CASSLSGTGVGYGYTF. The CDR3 DNA reads as TGTGCCAGCAGTTTATCGGGGACAGGGGTTGGCTATGGCTACACCTTC. The chain has TRBV27 and TRBJ1-2; 10 nucleotides align to TRBD1. The germline CDR1 and CDR2 sequences are MNHEY and SMNVEV (reference sequence). CDR3 length equals 16 residues. J gave up 4 bases and V 0 bases, and 5 bases lay outside the gene matches.

V is TRBV6-1 and J is TRBJ2-7; 9 bases match TRBD2. V trimming: 0 bases; J trimming: 9 bases; junction bases outside the gene matches: 12. There are 16 residues in the CDR3. Germline CDR1 MNHNS, CDR2 SASEGT. The CDR3 nucleotides are TGTGCCAGCAGTGAAGCCCTAGCGGGAAGGGGATATGGGCAGTACTTC. Translating it yields CASSEALAGRGYGQYF.

The chain combines TRBV7-2 with TRBJ1-5; tentative D call: TRBD1 (6 bases). Germline V gene lookup returns CDR1 SGHTA and CDR2 FQGNSA. The germline V and J ends were trimmed by 5 bases and 5 bases, with 16 bases remaining between them. This CDR3 spans 15 amino acids. As DNA, the CDR3 is TGTGCCAGCAGCGGGGAATTCGGGACACATCAGCCCCAGCATTTT. Residues: CASSGEFGTHQPQHF.

The chain recombines TRBV15 with TRBJ1-5, with D unresolved. Per the germline V gene, CDR1 is LNHNV and CDR2 is YYDKDF (reference sequence). The CDR3 is 13 amino acids. Trimming took 2 bases from V and 1 from J, leaving 3 bases between them. The CDR3 loop reads CATSRRSNQPQHF. The CDR3 nucleotides read TGTGCCACCAGCAGACGGAGCAATCAGCCCCAGCATTTT.

The CDR3, as DNA: TGTGCCAGCAGTTACATAGCGGGAGGGCCGGATGAGCAGTTCTTC. Translated: CASSYIAGGPDEQFF. This chain links TRBV6-5 with TRBJ2-1, with 11 nucleotides matching TRBD2. The CDR3 contains 15 residues. Germline lookup yields CDR1 MNHEY and CDR2 SVGAGI. The V segment lost 2 bases and the J segment 8 bases; nucleotides outside the gene matches: 5.

The chain is built from TRBV4-1 and TRBJ1-2; 7 nucleotides match TRBD1. V was clipped by 2 bases and J by 2 bases; unmatched bases: 2. The CDR3 contains 14 residues. The germline V gene encodes CDR1 MGHRA and CDR2 YSYEKL. The CDR3 nucleotides are TGCGCCAGCAGCCAACCGGACAGGAACTATGGCTACACCTTC. Protein product: CASSQPDRNYGYTF.